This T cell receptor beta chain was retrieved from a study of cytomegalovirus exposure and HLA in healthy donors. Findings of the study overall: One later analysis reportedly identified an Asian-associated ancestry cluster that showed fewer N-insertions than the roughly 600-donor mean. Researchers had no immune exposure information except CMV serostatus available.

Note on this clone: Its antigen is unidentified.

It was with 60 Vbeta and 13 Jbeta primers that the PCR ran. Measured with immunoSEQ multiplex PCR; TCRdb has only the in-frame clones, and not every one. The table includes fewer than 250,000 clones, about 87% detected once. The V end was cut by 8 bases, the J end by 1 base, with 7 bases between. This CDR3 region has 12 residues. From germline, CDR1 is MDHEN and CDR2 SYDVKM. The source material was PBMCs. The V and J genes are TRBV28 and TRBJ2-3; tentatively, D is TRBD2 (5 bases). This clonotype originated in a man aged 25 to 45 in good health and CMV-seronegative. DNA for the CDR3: TGTGCCAGCTCCGGGGGCACAGATACGCAGTATTTT. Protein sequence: CASSGGTDTQYF.